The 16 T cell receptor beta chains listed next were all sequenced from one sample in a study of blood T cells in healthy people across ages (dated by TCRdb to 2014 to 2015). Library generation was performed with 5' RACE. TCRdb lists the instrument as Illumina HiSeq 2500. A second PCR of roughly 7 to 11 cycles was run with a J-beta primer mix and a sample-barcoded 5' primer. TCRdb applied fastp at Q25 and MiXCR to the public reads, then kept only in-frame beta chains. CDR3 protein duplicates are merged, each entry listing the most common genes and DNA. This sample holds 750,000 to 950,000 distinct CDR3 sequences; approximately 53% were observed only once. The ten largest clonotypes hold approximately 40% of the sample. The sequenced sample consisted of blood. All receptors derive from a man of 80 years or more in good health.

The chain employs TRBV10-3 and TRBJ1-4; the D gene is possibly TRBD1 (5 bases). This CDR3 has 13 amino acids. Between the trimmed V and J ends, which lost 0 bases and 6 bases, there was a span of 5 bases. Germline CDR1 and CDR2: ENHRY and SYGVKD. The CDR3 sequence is CAISESGDEKLFF. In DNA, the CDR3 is TGTGCCATCAGTGAGTCAGGGGATGAAAAACTGTTTTTT.

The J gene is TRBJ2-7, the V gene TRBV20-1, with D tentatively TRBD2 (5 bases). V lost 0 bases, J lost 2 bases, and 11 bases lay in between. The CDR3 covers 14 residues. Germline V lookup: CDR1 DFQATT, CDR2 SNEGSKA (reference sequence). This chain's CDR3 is CSARDPERTYEQYF. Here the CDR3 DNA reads TGCAGTGCTAGAGATCCGGAGCGGACCTACGAGCAGTACTTC.

The CDR3 spells CASSPRRDYEQYF. CDR3 sequence (DNA): TGTGCCAGCAGCCCGAGAAGGGACTACGAGCAGTACTTC. This chain links TRBV5-5 with TRBJ2-7; no definite D call. Trimming pared 4 bases from V and 3 bases from J, leaving 11 bases between. This CDR3 is built from 13 residues. From germline, CDR1 is SGHKS and CDR2 YYEKEE (reference sequence).

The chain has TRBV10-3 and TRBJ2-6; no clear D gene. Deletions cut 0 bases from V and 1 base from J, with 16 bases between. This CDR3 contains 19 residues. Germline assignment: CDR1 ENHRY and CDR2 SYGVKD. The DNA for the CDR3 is TGTGCCATCAGTGAGTCGATGGGCATGGGCACATCTGGGGCCAACGTCCTGACTTTC. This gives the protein CAISESMGMGTSGANVLTF.

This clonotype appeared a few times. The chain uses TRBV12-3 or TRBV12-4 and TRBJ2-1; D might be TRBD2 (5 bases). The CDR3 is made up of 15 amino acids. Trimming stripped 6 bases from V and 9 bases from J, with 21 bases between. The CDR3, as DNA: TGTGCCAGCAGACGGACTGCAGGTTCTGGGGTTGAGCAGTTCTTC. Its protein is CASRRTAGSGVEQFF.

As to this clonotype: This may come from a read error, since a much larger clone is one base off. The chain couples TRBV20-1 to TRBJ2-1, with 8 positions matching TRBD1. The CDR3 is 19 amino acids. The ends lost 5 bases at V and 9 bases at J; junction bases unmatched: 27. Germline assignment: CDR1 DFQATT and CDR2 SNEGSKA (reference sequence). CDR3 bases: TGCAGTGCTTCCATATCCCCACGAACCAGGACAGGGAAAGGTAGTGAGCAGTTCTTC. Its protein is CSASISPRTRTGKGSEQFF.

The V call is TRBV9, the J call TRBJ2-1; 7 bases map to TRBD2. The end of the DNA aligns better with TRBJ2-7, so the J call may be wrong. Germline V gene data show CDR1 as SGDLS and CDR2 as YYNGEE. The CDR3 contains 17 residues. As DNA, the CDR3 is TGTGCCAGCAGCGTAGAGTTTCCGGGACTAACGCACAATGAGCAGTACTTC. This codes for CASSVEFPGLTHNEQYF.

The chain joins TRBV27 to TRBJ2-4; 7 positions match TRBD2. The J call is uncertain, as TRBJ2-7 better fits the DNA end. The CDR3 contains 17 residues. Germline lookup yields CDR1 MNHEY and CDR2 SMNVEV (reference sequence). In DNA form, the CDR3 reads TGTGCCAGCAGTTTATCGCCTAGCGGTTTACCCTACTACGAGCAGTACTTC. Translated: CASSLSPSGLPYYEQYF.

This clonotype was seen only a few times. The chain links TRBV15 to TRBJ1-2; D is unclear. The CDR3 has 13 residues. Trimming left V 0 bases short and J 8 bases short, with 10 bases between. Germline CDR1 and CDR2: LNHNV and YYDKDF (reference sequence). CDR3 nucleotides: TGTGCCACCAGCAGAGAATTGGAGAGCGGCTACACCTTC. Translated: CATSRELESGYTF.

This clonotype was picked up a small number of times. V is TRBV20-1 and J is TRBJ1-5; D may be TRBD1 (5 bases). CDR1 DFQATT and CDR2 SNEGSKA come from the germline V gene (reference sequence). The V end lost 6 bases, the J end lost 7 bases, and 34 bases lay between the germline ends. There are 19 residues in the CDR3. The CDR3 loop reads CSANGASNDLLSLRQPQHF. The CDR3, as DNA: TGCAGTGCCAACGGGGCCAGCAACGATCTCCTATCCCTCCGGCAGCCCCAGCATTTT.

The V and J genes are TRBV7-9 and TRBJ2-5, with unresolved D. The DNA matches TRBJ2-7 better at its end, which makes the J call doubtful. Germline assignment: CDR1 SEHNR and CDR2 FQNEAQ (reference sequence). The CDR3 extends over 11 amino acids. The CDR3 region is CASVTAYEQYF. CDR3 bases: TGTGCCAGCGTGACCGCCTACGAGCAGTACTTC.

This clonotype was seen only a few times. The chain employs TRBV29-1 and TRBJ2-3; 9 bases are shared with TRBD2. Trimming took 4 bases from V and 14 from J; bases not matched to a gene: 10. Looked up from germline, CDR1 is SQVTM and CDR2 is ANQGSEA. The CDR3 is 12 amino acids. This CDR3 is CSVASGRRYAYF. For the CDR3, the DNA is TGCAGCGTTGCGAGCGGGAGGAGATACGCGTATTTT.

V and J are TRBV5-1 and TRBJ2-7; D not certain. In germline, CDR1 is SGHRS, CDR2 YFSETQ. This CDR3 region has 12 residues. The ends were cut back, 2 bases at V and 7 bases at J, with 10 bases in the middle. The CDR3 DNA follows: TGCGCCAGCAGCTTCAGTGGGTTGGAGCAGTACTTC. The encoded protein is CASSFSGLEQYF.

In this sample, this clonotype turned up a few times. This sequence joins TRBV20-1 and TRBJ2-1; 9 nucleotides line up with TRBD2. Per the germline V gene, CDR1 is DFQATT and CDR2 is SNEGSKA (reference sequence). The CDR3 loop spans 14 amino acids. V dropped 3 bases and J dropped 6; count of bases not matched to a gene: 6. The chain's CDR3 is CSARSLAGLNEQFF. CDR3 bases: TGCAGTGCTAGGAGCCTAGCGGGACTCAATGAGCAGTTCTTC.

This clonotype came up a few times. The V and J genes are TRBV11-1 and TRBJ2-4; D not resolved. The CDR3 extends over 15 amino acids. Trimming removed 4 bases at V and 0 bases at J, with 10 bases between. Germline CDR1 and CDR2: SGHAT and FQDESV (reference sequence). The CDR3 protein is CASSSSELAKNIQYF. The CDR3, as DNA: TGTGCCAGCAGCTCGTCAGAACTAGCCAAAAACATTCAGTACTTC.

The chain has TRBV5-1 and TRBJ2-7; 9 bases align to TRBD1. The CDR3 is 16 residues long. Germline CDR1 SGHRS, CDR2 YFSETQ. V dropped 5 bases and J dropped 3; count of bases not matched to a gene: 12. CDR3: CASRPGTGLGVYEQYF. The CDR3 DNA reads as TGCGCCAGCAGGCCCGGGACAGGGCTGGGAGTCTACGAGCAGTACTTC.